This T cell receptor beta chain was documented in a study of OX40 agonist ivuxolimab in advanced cancers. Study-level background: The dose of intravenous ivuxolimab that patients received every 2 weeks ranged from 0.01 to 10 mg/kg.

The method was immunoSEQ multiplex PCR; TCRdb's version includes in-frame clones alone and lacks a portion of them. Of 100,000 or so clones in the sample, around nine tenths were seen once. Between the trimmed V and J ends, which lost 7 bases and 0 bases, there was a span of 22 bases. Germline V gives CDR1 LNHDA, CDR2 SQIVND (reference sequence). CDR3 length equals 17 residues. Study-wide points: There was clonal expansion of CD4+ and CD8+ blood T cells by week 6 at 0.1 to 3.0 mg/kg.

This clone was detected once. Its target is not known. Systemic immunosuppression or a history of autoimmune disease excluded patients. The sequence came from an adult with an advanced solid tumor such as melanoma, head and neck, liver or kidney cancer. The chain employs TRBV19 and TRBJ2-7; tentatively, D is TRBD1 or TRBD2 (5 bases each). The sequenced sample was CD4+ or CD8+ T cells sorted from blood, obtained in a trial of the OX40 agonist ivuxolimab. The CDR3, as DNA: TGTGCCAGTACCGAATGGGGGACCTCCTTATCCTCCTACGAGCAGTACTTC. Translation gives CASTEWGTSLSSYEQYF. The full variable domain, its missing parts supplied by reference TRBV19 and TRBJ2-7, is DGGITQSPKYLFRKEGQNVTLSCEQNLNHDAMYWYRQDPGQGLRLIYYSQIVNDFQKGDIAEGYSVSREKKESFPLTVTSAQKNPTAFYLCASTEWGTSLSSYEQYFGPGTRLTVT.